These T cell receptor beta chains were read from a single sample in a study of CD8 T cells in ankylosing spondylitis. Each CDR3 protein is one row after TCRdb ran MiXCR on the 5' RACE reads. The repertoire holds 200,000 to 250,000 distinct CDR3 sequences, with roughly 25% as singletons. The source material was blood, either unsorted or a sorted T cell fraction (not recorded which). The source is a male donor with ankylosing spondylitis or in good health (not recorded which). The CDR3 runs from the conserved cysteine through the conserved F or W. A D gene is named only where the DNA matches it firmly. Size tells how often a clone was seen (once, few, many) or the class of an expanded clone, and some rows leave it out.

v_call	clone_size	j_call	d_call	cdr3_aa	cdr3_nt
TRBV3-1	.	TRBJ2-7	.	CASSRRKGEQYF	TGTGCCAGCAGCCGTAGGAAGGGCGAGCAGTACTTC
TRBV20-1	many	TRBJ1-2	.	CSAPTETNYGYTF	TGCAGTGCTCCAACGGAGACTAACTATGGCTACACCTTC
TRBV7-3	many	TRBJ1-3	.	CASSLTGAGTGNTIYF	TGTGCCAGCAGCCTGACGGGGGCGGGAACTGGAAACACCATATATTTT
TRBV20-1	.	TRBJ2-5	.	CSARVGLGKETQYF	TGCAGTGCTAGAGTTGGGCTCGGAAAAGAGACCCAGTACTTC
TRBV10-3	.	TRBJ2-1	TRBD2	CAISRTSGESSYNEQFF	TGTGCCATCAGTAGGACTAGCGGGGAGAGCTCCTACAATGAGCAGTTCTTC
TRBV5-1	many	TRBJ2-1	TRBD2	CASSSLAGGPNEQFF	TGCGCCAGCAGCTCCCTAGCGGGAGGACCTAATGAGCAGTTCTTC
TRBV5-1	.	TRBJ2-5	TRBD1	CASSSGTGNQETQYF	TGCGCCAGCAGCTCAGGGACAGGAAATCAAGAGACCCAGTACTTC
TRBV11-2	many	TRBJ2-7	TRBD2	CASSPIKREGGYEQYF	TGTGCCAGCAGCCCGATCAAGCGGGAGGGCGGTTACGAGCAGTACTTC
TRBV4-3	many	TRBJ1-2	.	CASSQARGQTNYGYTF	TGCGCCAGCAGCCAAGCCCGGGGGCAGACTAACTATGGCTACACCTTC
TRBV5-1	few	TRBJ2-1	.	CASSPPGFNEQFF	TGCGCCAGCAGCCCCCCCGGGTTCAATGAGCAGTTCTTC
TRBV20-1	many	TRBJ2-1	.	CSVTLGQPSGLTYNEQFF	TGCAGTGTCACCCTGGGACAGCCTAGCGGATTAACCTACAATGAGCAGTTCTTC
TRBV7-2	few	TRBJ1-6	TRBD1	CASSFTGTGGSPLHF	TGTGCCAGCAGCTTTACCGGGACAGGGGGGTCACCCCTCCACTTT
TRBV4-3	many	TRBJ2-2	.	CASSPWRGGGTGELFF	TGCGCCAGCAGCCCTTGGAGAGGGGGAGGGACCGGGGAGCTGTTTTTT
TRBV5-4	many	TRBJ2-5	TRBD2	CASRREVSETQYF	TGTGCCAGCAGGCGGGAGGTTTCGGAGACCCAGTACTTC
TRBV20-1	.	TRBJ2-3	.	CSARDIGGWGTDTQYF	TGCAGTGCTAGAGATATCGGGGGTTGGGGCACAGATACGCAGTATTTT
TRBV20-1	many	TRBJ1-4	.	CSVGGQGGEKLFF	TGCAGTGTAGGGGGGCAGGGTGGTGAAAAACTGTTTTTT
TRBV4-3	many	TRBJ2-1	.	CASSQESGSEQFF	TGCGCCAGCAGCCAAGAAAGCGGAAGTGAGCAGTTCTTC
TRBV9	many	TRBJ2-2	TRBD2	CASGRRAGMNTGELFF	TGTGCCAGCGGTAGACGAGCGGGGATGAACACCGGGGAGCTGTTTTTT
TRBV4-3	many	TRBJ1-1	TRBD1	CASSPDRGPGITEAFF	TGCGCCAGCAGCCCGGACAGGGGGCCTGGGATCACTGAAGCTTTCTTT
TRBV7-2	.	TRBJ1-1	.	CASSYRLFTEAFF	TGTGCCAGCAGCTACCGGTTGTTCACTGAAGCTTTCTTT
TRBV5-1	.	TRBJ2-1	.	CASSLAVGDPWIF	TGCGCCAGCAGCTTGGCCGTAGGGGACCCGTGGATCTTC
TRBV7-2	.	TRBJ1-1	.	CASSSKWKSGVGTEAFF	TGTGCCAGCAGCTCGAAATGGAAATCAGGGGTGGGGACTGAAGCTTTCTTT
TRBV6-1	few	TRBJ2-7	.	CASSQARGSYEQYF	TGTGCCAGCAGTCAAGCACGGGGATCCTACGAGCAGTACTTC
TRBV2	many	TRBJ1-6	.	CASSSTGNSPLHF	TGTGCCAGCAGTTCCACGGGGAATTCACCCCTCCACTTT
TRBV5-1	many	TRBJ2-1	.	CASSSDRSSYNEQFF	TGCGCCAGCAGCTCCGACAGGAGCTCCTACAATGAGCAGTTCTTC
TRBV5-4	few	TRBJ2-2	.	CASSLGITGELFF	TGTGCCAGCAGCCTGGGGATCACCGGGGAGCTGTTTTTT
TRBV6-5	many	TRBJ1-1	.	CASSSGNTEAFF	TGTGCCAGCAGTAGCGGGAACACTGAAGCTTTCTTT
TRBV2	.	TRBJ2-7	TRBD2	CASTVGGLGAYEQYF	TGTGCCAGCACCGTGGGAGGGCTCGGCGCCTACGAGCAGTACTTC
TRBV15	many	TRBJ2-3	TRBD2	CATSRKLAGGTDTQYF	TGTGCCACCAGCCGCAAACTAGCGGGAGGCACAGATACGCAGTATTTT
TRBV7-8	many	TRBJ1-5	TRBD1	CASSLQGQEYQPQHF	TGTGCCAGCAGCTTACAGGGACAGGAGTATCAGCCCCAGCATTTT
TRBV5-1	many	TRBJ2-3	.	CASSPGGHITDTQYF	TGCGCCAGCTCCCCTGGGGGACATATCACAGATACGCAGTATTTT
TRBV9	many	TRBJ2-1	TRBD2	CASSVDSGRAGYNEQFF	TGTGCCAGCAGCGTAGATAGCGGGAGGGCAGGCTACAATGAGCAGTTCTTC
TRBV20-1	few	TRBJ2-1	TRBD2	CSAMGLAGVGEQFF	TGCAGTGCTATGGGACTAGCGGGAGTAGGTGAGCAGTTCTTC
TRBV5-6	few	TRBJ2-5	.	CASSPDTSQETQYF	TGTGCCAGCAGCCCGGACACCAGTCAAGAGACCCAGTACTTC
TRBV10-3	.	TRBJ2-3	TRBD2	CAISDLKREGRPDTQYF	TGTGCCATCAGTGATTTAAAGCGGGAGGGGCGTCCAGATACGCAGTATTTT
TRBV7-3	many	TRBJ2-1	TRBD2	CASSYVGGLWFF	TGTGCCAGCAGCTATGTCGGGGGGTTGTGGTTCTTC
TRBV6-6	.	TRBJ1-2	.	CASSYSGDGYTF	TGTGCCAGCAGTTACTCAGGGGATGGCTACACCTTC
TRBV6-1	many	TRBJ2-3	.	CASRGRGGTDTQYF	TGTGCCAGCAGGGGACGTGGGGGCACAGATACGCAGTATTTT
TRBV5-1	few	TRBJ2-7	TRBD1	CASSSRDSSYEQYF	TGCGCCAGCAGCTCCCGGGACAGCTCCTACGAGCAGTACTTC
TRBV28	.	TRBJ1-5	.	CASNGGINQPQHF	TGTGCCAGCAACGGTGGTATTAATCAGCCCCAGCATTTT
TRBV7-2	.	TRBJ1-5	.	CASSLVGIYSNQPQHF	TGTGCCAGCAGCTTAGTGGGAATATATAGCAATCAGCCCCAGCATTTT
TRBV5-6	many	TRBJ1-2	TRBD1	CASKGGNYGYTF	TGTGCCAGCAAAGGGGGCAACTATGGCTACACCTTC
TRBV20-1	few	TRBJ2-7	TRBD2	CSASPQRGTYEQYF	TGCAGTGCTAGCCCTCAGCGGGGCACCTACGAGCAGTACTTC
TRBV15	many	TRBJ2-7	.	CATSLMTVSYEQYF	TGTGCCACCAGCTTAATGACAGTGAGCTACGAGCAGTACTTC
TRBV29-1	.	TRBJ2-3	TRBD2	CSALTGEGLDTQYF	TGCAGCGCCCTGACGGGGGAGGGCCTAGATACGCAGTATTTT
TRBV20-1	.	TRBJ2-7	.	CSGAGESTYEQYF	TGCAGTGGCGCAGGGGAAAGTACCTACGAGCAGTACTTC
TRBV15	many	TRBJ2-1	.	CATSSLRGPGDNEQFF	TGTGCCACCAGCAGCCTTCGCGGCCCAGGGGACAATGAGCAGTTCTTC